What follows are 31 T cell receptor beta chains derived from one specimen sequenced in a study of a mutant IDH1 vaccine in newly diagnosed glioma. For these receptors, no antigen is known. Profiling relied on immunoSEQ multiplex PCR, and the TCRdb table lists in-frame clones only, not all of them. Of about 33,000 clones listed, 88% are singletons. Time point described: week 23, last vaccination. The content of each vaccine dose was 300 ug of mutant IDH1 20-mer peptide, and topical imiquimod accompanied it. The source material was PBMCs, sampled from a glioma patient whose treatment included an IDH1 peptide vaccine. The receptor source for this set is a man aged 35 to 55 with glioma.

The J gene is TRBJ2-2, the V gene TRBV27; no clear D gene. V was trimmed by 3 bases and J by 0 bases, leaving 11 bases between them. CDR1 is MNHEY, CDR2 SMNVEV, per germline (reference sequence). The CDR3 runs to 16 residues. As DNA, the CDR3 is TGTGCCAGCAGTTTCTACGGTTCGGCGAACACCGGGGAGCTGTTTTTT. Translation gives CASSFYGSANTGELFF.

The chain recombines TRBV5-4 with TRBJ1-2; a possible D gene is TRBD1 (5 bases). Germline V gene sequence: CDR1 SGHNT, CDR2 YYREEE (reference sequence). The CDR3 is made up of 14 amino acids. V was pared by 7 bases and J by 4 bases, with 17 bases between. CDR3 sequence reads: CASSDRVDPYGYTF. The CDR3 DNA follows: TGTGCCAGCTCCGACAGAGTGGACCCCTATGGCTACACCTTC.

This chain joins TRBV5-1 and TRBJ1-1, with TRBD1 as a possible D gene (5 bases). The CDR3 runs 13 residues. Trimming removed 2 bases at V and 3 bases at J, with 8 bases between. In germline, CDR1 is SGHRS, CDR2 YFSETQ. The CDR3 protein is CASSFTGDTEAFF. The CDR3 bases are TGCGCCAGCAGCTTCACAGGTGACACTGAAGCTTTCTTT.

V is TRBV18 and J is TRBJ1-4; possibly TRBD1 for D (6 bases). This CDR3 has 17 residues. V lost 1 base and J lost 0, with 12 bases in between. The germline V gene has CDR1 KGHSH and CDR2 LQKENI. Here the CDR3 reads CASSPQGGPATNEKLFF. The DNA of the CDR3 is TGTGCCAGCTCACCACAAGGGGGTCCCGCAACTAATGAAAAACTGTTTTTT.

The chain joins TRBV28 to TRBJ2-7, with D uncertain. From germline, CDR1 is MDHEN and CDR2 SYDVKM. The V end lost 3 bases, the J end lost 4 bases, and 16 bases lay between the germline ends. The CDR3 runs to 15 residues. The DNA of the CDR3 is TGTGCCAGCAGTTTTTCCCAGTCGGGTGGGTACGAGCAGTACTTC. Protein: CASSFSQSGGYEQYF.

The gene calls are TRBV7-2 and TRBJ2-7, with D perhaps TRBD2 (7 bases). Trimming removed 5 bases at V and 2 bases at J, with 16 bases between. The CDR3 has 15 residues. Germline V gene lookup returns CDR1 SGHTA and CDR2 FQGNSA. CDR3 residues: CASSPRGGQPYEQYF. The DNA for the CDR3 is TGTGCCAGCAGCCCAAGGGGGGGGCAGCCCTACGAGCAGTACTTC.

V is TRBV4-3 and J is TRBJ2-3; D might be TRBD2 (6 bases). V was cut by 1 base and J by 3 bases, with 14 bases left in between. Germline V gives CDR1 LGHNA, CDR2 YSLEER. The CDR3 has 16 amino acids. The CDR3 region is CASSQGPFRGTDTQYF. The CDR3 region has the DNA TGCGCCAGCAGCCAAGGCCCATTCCGGGGGACAGATACGCAGTATTTT.

The chain has TRBV30 and TRBJ1-5, with 8 bases that match TRBD1. From germline, CDR1 is GTSNPN and CDR2 SVGIG (reference sequence). After removal of 5 bases from V and 4 bases from J, the junction contained 4 bases not matched to a gene. There are 13 residues in the CDR3. The CDR3 DNA follows: TGTGCCTGGGCGGACAGGGAGAATCAGCCCCAGCATTTT. Amino acids: CAWADRENQPQHF.

This clone was counted only a few times. At the DNA level, this CDR3 is encoded by other sequences in the same sample as well. V usage is TRBV18 and J usage is TRBJ2-5; D is possibly TRBD1 or TRBD2 (6 bases each). This CDR3 comprises 15 residues. CDR1 and CDR2 (germline): KGHSH, LQKENI. Trimming stripped 1 base from V and 5 bases from J, with 14 bases between. CDR3 sequence reads: CASSPLGGSRETQYF. The CDR3 bases are TGTGCCAGCTCACCACTGGGGGGCTCCAGGGAGACCCAGTACTTC. Full variable domain (outside the CDR3, taken from reference TRBV18 and TRBJ2-5): NAGVMQNPRHLVRRRGQEARLRCSPMKGHSHVYWYRQLPEEGLKFMVYLQKENIIDESGMPKERFSAEFPKEGPSILRIQQVVRGDSAAYFCASSPLGGSRETQYFGPGTRLLVL.

The rearrangement uses TRBV14 and TRBJ1-1, with no clear D. Trimming stripped 2 bases from V and 0 bases from J, with 7 bases between. The CDR3 loop spans 14 amino acids. Germline V gene lookup returns CDR1 SGHDN and CDR2 FVKESK. In DNA form, the CDR3 reads TGTGCCAGCAGCCAATATCACCTGAACACTGAAGCTTTCTTT. Its translation is CASSQYHLNTEAFF.

The rearrangement uses TRBV11-2 and TRBJ1-3; 7 bases map to TRBD1. Looked up from germline, CDR1 is SGHAT and CDR2 is FQNNGV. This CDR3 contains 15 residues. After removal of 5 bases from V and 3 bases from J, the junction contained 7 bases not matched to a gene. In nucleotides, the CDR3 is TGTGCCAGCAGCCCATCGACAGGGATTGGAAACACCATATATTTT. Translating it yields CASSPSTGIGNTIYF.

The chain employs TRBV6-6 and TRBJ1-5; TRBD1 is a possible D gene (5 bases). With 5 bases removed from V and 2 bases from J, the gap between germline ends came to 13 bases. This CDR3 spans 15 amino acids. CDR1 and CDR2 (germline): MNHNY, SVGAGI (reference sequence). The CDR3 is CASSDFRGRNQPQHF. CDR3 DNA: TGTGCCAGCAGTGATTTTAGGGGACGCAATCAGCCCCAGCATTTT.

This chain joins TRBV9 and TRBJ1-1; TRBD1 might be the D (6 bases). The germline CDR1 and CDR2 sequences are SGDLS and YYNGEE. The CDR3 is 14 amino acids. Trimming left V 3 bases short and J 5 bases short, with 14 bases between. DNA for the CDR3: TGTGCCAGCAGCGGAGGTCCCCAGGGGACTGAAGCTTTCTTT. Translation gives CASSGGPQGTEAFF.

This sequence joins TRBV10-3 and TRBJ2-1; TRBD2 matches 8 bases. CDR1 is ENHRY and CDR2 is SYGVKD in the germline V gene. The ends lost 0 bases at V and 9 bases at J; junction bases unmatched: 4. The CDR3 loop spans 14 amino acids. In DNA form, the CDR3 reads TGTGCCATCAGTGAGTCAGAGCTAGCGGGTGAGCAGTTCTTC. This sequence encodes CAISESELAGEQFF.

The V and J genes are TRBV28 and TRBJ1-1; D remains ambiguous. There are 14 residues in the CDR3. Trimming pared 5 bases from V and 5 bases from J, leaving 15 bases between. The germline V gene has CDR1 MDHEN and CDR2 SYDVKM. The CDR3 DNA sequence: TGTGCCAGCAGTCCCCCGTGGGCCCGAACTGAAGCTTTCTTT. It encodes CASSPPWARTEAFF.

The V gene is TRBV7-9, the J gene TRBJ1-1; D unresolved. The V end lost 6 bases, the J end lost 5 bases, and 10 bases lay between the germline ends. The CDR3 has 12 amino acids. CDR1 is SEHNR and CDR2 is FQNEAQ in the germline V gene (reference sequence). The CDR3 sequence: CASRGSETEAFF. CDR3 nucleotide sequence: TGTGCCAGCAGGGGGAGTGAGACTGAAGCTTTCTTT.

The chain employs TRBV9 and TRBJ2-7; 8 positions agree with TRBD2. The ends lost 0 bases at V and 3 bases at J; junction bases unmatched: 5. The CDR3 length is 15 residues. Germline CDR1 and CDR2: SGDLS and YYNGEE. As DNA, the CDR3 is TGTGCCAGCAGCGTAGACGAGGGACTAGGCTACGAGCAGTACTTC. Amino acids: CASSVDEGLGYEQYF. Full variable domain (outside the CDR3, taken from reference TRBV9 and TRBJ2-7): DSGVTQTPKHLITATGQRVTLRCSPRSGDLSVYWYQQSLDQGLQFLIQYYNGEERAKGNILERFSAQQFPDLHSELNLSSLELGDSALYFCASSVDEGLGYEQYFGPGTRLTVT.

V is TRBV19 and J is TRBJ2-5, with D possibly matching TRBD1 (5 bases). The germline V gene has CDR1 LNHDA and CDR2 SQIVND (reference sequence). Trimming shortened V by 1 base and J by 2 bases, and 14 bases separated the two germline ends. The CDR3 consists of 16 residues. The DNA for the CDR3 is TGTGCCAGTAGTATAGTGGCAGGGTTTGGGCAAGAGACCCAGTACTTC. Translating gives CASSIVAGFGQETQYF.

The chain employs TRBV5-1 and TRBJ2-3; maybe TRBD2 (5 bases). CDR3 length: 14 residues. Germline V gives CDR1 SGHRS, CDR2 YFSETQ. The germline V and J ends were trimmed by 7 bases and 2 bases, with 14 bases remaining between them. CDR3 sequence: CASGPGGFTDTQYF. The DNA for the CDR3 is TGCGCCAGCGGACCTGGAGGCTTCACAGATACGCAGTATTTT.

The V call is TRBV6-4, the J call TRBJ2-1, with 7 nucleotides matching TRBD2. This CDR3 contains 14 residues. Germline V gene data show CDR1 as MRHNA and CDR2 as SNTAGT. The V segment lost 4 bases and the J segment 7 bases; nucleotides outside the gene matches: 7. The CDR3 protein is CASSVDGGRNEQFF. In nucleotides, the CDR3 is TGTGCCAGCAGTGTTGACGGGGGGAGGAATGAGCAGTTCTTC.

The chain is built from TRBV9 and TRBJ1-6, with D possibly TRBD1 on 6 matching bases. Germline V CDR1 and CDR2: SGDLS, YYNGEE. V lost 4 bases and J 10 bases, leaving 21 bases between the germline ends. CDR3 length: 16 amino acids. The CDR3 sequence: CASSPGVDIHGSPLHF. For the CDR3, the DNA is TGTGCCAGCAGCCCAGGGGTAGACATCCATGGGTCACCCCTCCACTTT.

This clone appeared a single time. The genes are TRBV2 and TRBJ2-1; 10 bases line up with TRBD2. Germline V CDR1 and CDR2: SNHLY, FYNNEI. CDR3 length: 15 amino acids. V lost 4 bases to trimming and J lost 7 bases; unmatched junction nucleotides: 7. CDR3 DNA: TGTGCCAGCAGTGTTGAACTAGCGGGACTGAATGAGCAGTTCTTC. Amino acids: CASSVELAGLNEQFF.

CDR3 protein: CASSQDFRLYYNEQFF. The CDR3 DNA reads TGCGCCAGCAGCCAAGATTTCAGGCTCTACTACAATGAGCAGTTCTTC. The chain recombines TRBV4-3 with TRBJ2-1; D not resolved. The V end was cut by 0 bases, the J end by 3 bases, with 12 bases between. Per germline, CDR1 LGHNA and CDR2 YSLEER. The CDR3 length is 16 residues.

The V and J genes are TRBV7-2 and TRBJ2-5; tentative D call: TRBD2 (5 bases). The DNA matches TRBJ2-7 better at its end, which makes the J call doubtful. This CDR3 has 14 amino acids. Looked up from germline, CDR1 is SGHTA and CDR2 is FQGNSA. In DNA form, the CDR3 reads TGTGCCAGCAGCCCCCGAGGGTTAACCTACGAGCAGTACTTC. It translates to CASSPRGLTYEQYF.

The gene calls are TRBV28 and TRBJ1-2; D perhaps matches TRBD1 (6 bases). The CDR3 has 14 residues. With 6 bases removed from V and 0 bases from J, the gap between germline ends came to 11 bases. CDR1 and CDR2 (germline): MDHEN, SYDVKM. In DNA form, the CDR3 reads TGTGCCAGCAGAGCCAGGGGCTCTAACTATGGCTACACCTTC. Translated: CASRARGSNYGYTF.

The chain links TRBV5-4 to TRBJ2-2; TRBD1 aligns across 9 bases. The trim removed 1 base at V and 8 bases at J, leaving 6 bases unmatched. The CDR3 runs to 15 residues. The germline gives CDR1 SGHNT, CDR2 YYREEE (reference sequence). The CDR3 here is CASSLTGGKSGELFF. The DNA of the CDR3 is TGTGCCAGCAGCTTGACAGGGGGCAAGAGTGGGGAGCTGTTTTTT.

The CDR3 sequence: CASSDLSSYNSPLHF. CDR3 nucleotide sequence: TGTGCCAGCAGTGACTTGAGCTCCTATAATTCACCCCTCCACTTT. The chain links TRBV2 to TRBJ1-6; D gene ambiguous. Trimming pared 3 bases from V and 0 bases from J, leaving 6 bases between. Per the germline V gene, CDR1 is SNHLY and CDR2 is FYNNEI. This CDR3 has 15 amino acids.

This chain links TRBV5-1 with TRBJ2-2; weak D call: TRBD2 (6 bases). CDR3 length: 17 amino acids. V dropped 2 bases and J dropped 4 bases, with 18 bases sitting between them. Germline V gene data show CDR1 as SGHRS and CDR2 as YFSETQ. The CDR3 reads CASSFLVGGGGTGELFF. CDR3 DNA: TGCGCCAGCAGCTTCCTGGTCGGGGGAGGCGGCACCGGGGAGCTGTTTTTT.

The V gene is TRBV29-1, the J gene TRBJ2-5, with a weak D call TRBD2 (6 bases). CDR3 length equals 16 residues. Trimming stripped 0 bases from V and 0 bases from J, with 14 bases between. Germline V gene sequence: CDR1 SQVTM, CDR2 ANQGSEA. The CDR3 protein is CSVEDGGSGYQETQYF. DNA for the CDR3: TGCAGCGTTGAAGATGGGGGTAGCGGCTACCAAGAGACCCAGTACTTC.

This chain uses TRBV2 with TRBJ2-7; unclear D gene. CDR3 size: 13 residues. The germline V gene has CDR1 SNHLY and CDR2 FYNNEI. Trimming shortened V by 1 base and J by 3 bases, and 7 bases separated the two germline ends. This CDR3 reads CASSEDGYYEQYF. The CDR3, as DNA: TGTGCCAGCAGTGAAGACGGATACTACGAGCAGTACTTC.

J is TRBJ2-3 and V is TRBV6-6, with TRBD2 matching over 7 bases. Germline CDR1 is MNHNY and CDR2 is SVGAGI (reference sequence). V shed 5 bases and J 1 base; nucleotides not matched to a gene: 6. This CDR3 has 15 amino acids. CDR3 sequence reads: CASSRAGMGTDTQYF. CDR3 nucleotides: TGTGCCAGCAGTCGAGCGGGGATGGGCACAGATACGCAGTATTTT.